One sample yielded the 5 T cell receptor beta chains listed below, sequenced in a study of T cell responses to AZD1222 COVID-19 vaccine (dated by TCRdb to about 2021). The time point label, read with the paper, signifies: baseline before first vaccination. Reading the label with the study, this specimen's treatment or condition is: meningococcal conjugate vaccine given as trial control. The protocol used for the library was the immunoSEQ multiplex PCR assay. TCRdb obtained this table from immuneACCESS and retained in-frame rearrangements with V and J assigned. These tables miss some clones; where compared with another copy, unresolved V genes account for less than half of the shortfall, and the remainder is unexplained. For this sample there are roughly 180,000 clones; 87% appear just once. The biggest ten clones account for less than 3% of the sample. The material was peripheral blood, obtained on day 0 of MenACWY control vaccination. These receptors originate from an adult in good health.

The rearrangement links TRBV6-5 to TRBJ1-1; D gene unclear. V was cut by 6 bases and J by 4 bases, with 6 bases left in between. The CDR3 has 11 residues. Germline V gene sequence: CDR1 MNHEY, CDR2 SVGAGI. CDR3 sequence: CASRFRTEAFF. The DNA for the CDR3 is TGTGCCAGCAGGTTTCGCACTGAAGCTTTCTTT.

This sequence joins TRBV18 and TRBJ1-4; the match to TRBD1 covers 7 bases. The length of the CDR3 is 17 residues. The junction had 5 bases not matched to a gene; V was cut back by 0 bases and J by 1 base. Germline V gives CDR1 KGHSH, CDR2 LQKENI. In nucleotides, the CDR3 is TGTGCCAGCTCACCACCAATGGGACAGAAAACTAATGAAAAACTGTTTTTT. It yields the protein CASSPPMGQKTNEKLFF.

V usage is TRBV12-3 or TRBV12-4 and J usage is TRBJ2-7; tentatively, D is TRBD2 (7 bases). This CDR3 is 13 amino acids long. V lost 3 bases and J lost 4, with 10 bases in between. The CDR3 region has the DNA TGTGCCAGCAGTTTGGGGGGGCTTTACGAGCAGTACTTC. It is translated as CASSLGGLYEQYF.

In nucleotides, the CDR3 is TGCAGCGCCCCAGAGGGGAGGGCGGCGGCTAATGAAAAACTGTTTTTT. Protein: CSAPEGRAAANEKLFF. The rearrangement uses TRBV29-1 and TRBJ1-4; tentative D call: TRBD1 (5 bases). CDR1 SQVTM and CDR2 ANQGSEA come from the germline V gene. V lost 7 bases and J 3 bases, leaving 21 bases between the germline ends. The CDR3 sequence is 16 residues long.

This rearrangement joins TRBV2 to TRBJ2-7; perhaps TRBD2 as D (7 bases). Trimming took 6 bases from V and 2 from J, leaving 8 bases between them. This CDR3 comprises 12 residues. Germline V gene sequence: CDR1 SNHLY, CDR2 FYNNEI. This chain's CDR3 is CASRGGPYEQYF. For the CDR3, the DNA is TGTGCCAGCAGGGGGGGGCCCTACGAGCAGTACTTC. Complete variable domain (other parts from reference TRBV2 and TRBJ2-7): EPEVTQTPSHQVTQMGQEVILRCVPISNHLYFYWYRQILGQKVEFLVSFYNNEISEKSEIFDDQFSVERPDGSNFTLKIRSTKLEDSAMYFCASRGGPYEQYFGPGTRLTVT.